These T cell receptor beta chains were read from a single sample in a study of naive and memory T cell subsets. Using its own MiXCR run on the UMI-ligation and nested PCR reads, TCRdb lists one record per CDR3 protein. This sample yields 130,000 to 150,000 distinct CDR3 sequences, of which over 15% are seen a single time; about 0.14% belongs to the top ten. Sequencing used naive CD4+ T cells from blood. The receptors shown here come from a human donor in good health. The CDR3 runs from the conserved cysteine through the conserved F or W. The D gene is left open where the match is weak. Size tells how often a clone was seen (once, few, many) or the class of an expanded clone, and some rows leave it out.

j_call: TRBJ2-7
v_call: TRBV28
clone_size: few
d_call: .
cdr3_aa: CASSAGSSGSYEQYF
cdr3_nt: TGTGCCAGCAGTGCCGGAAGTAGCGGATCCTACGAGCAGTACTTC

j_call: TRBJ1-3
v_call: TRBV4-2
clone_size: once
d_call: .
cdr3_aa: CASSPHQGSGNTIYF
cdr3_nt: TGTGCCAGCAGCCCCCACCAAGGGTCTGGAAACACCATATATTTT

j_call: TRBJ2-7
v_call: TRBV20-1
clone_size: .
d_call: TRBD2
cdr3_aa: CSGRLAGVSEQYF
cdr3_nt: TGCAGTGGGAGACTAGCGGGAGTGAGTGAGCAGTACTTC

j_call: TRBJ1-1
v_call: TRBV7-2
clone_size: few
d_call: TRBD1
cdr3_aa: CASSFEGARDTEAFF
cdr3_nt: TGTGCCAGCAGCTTCGAGGGGGCGCGAGACACTGAAGCTTTCTTT

j_call: TRBJ2-7
v_call: TRBV19
clone_size: many
d_call: TRBD2
cdr3_aa: CASSIGAGGSGMYYEQYF
cdr3_nt: TGTGCCAGTAGTATAGGCGCTGGTGGTAGCGGGATGTACTACGAGCAGTACTTC

j_call: TRBJ2-7
v_call: TRBV5-4
clone_size: few
d_call: TRBD2
cdr3_aa: CASSPGTSLPEF
cdr3_nt: TGTGCCAGCAGCCCAGGGACTAGCCTTCCCGAATTC

j_call: TRBJ2-5
v_call: TRBV5-1
clone_size: .
d_call: .
cdr3_aa: CASSRRADFSVKETQYF
cdr3_nt: TGCGCCAGCAGCCGACGGGCTGATTTTAGCGTGAAAGAGACCCAGTACTTC

j_call: TRBJ2-1
v_call: TRBV7-3
clone_size: .
d_call: .
cdr3_aa: CASSLMAGSYNEQFF
cdr3_nt: TGTGCCAGCAGCTTAATGGCGGGAAGCTACAATGAGCAGTTCTTC

j_call: TRBJ2-1
v_call: TRBV5-1
clone_size: few
d_call: .
cdr3_aa: CASSLGLLNGNEQFF
cdr3_nt: TGCGCCAGCAGCCTGGGACTCCTGAACGGCAATGAGCAGTTCTTC

j_call: TRBJ2-1
v_call: TRBV15
clone_size: .
d_call: TRBD2
cdr3_aa: CATSREGSTSGRNEQFF
cdr3_nt: TGTGCCACCAGCAGAGAGGGTTCGACTAGCGGGAGGAATGAGCAGTTCTTC

j_call: TRBJ1-5
v_call: TRBV6-2/TRBV6-3
clone_size: .
d_call: .
cdr3_aa: CASTSTGYSNQPQHF
cdr3_nt: TGTGCCAGCACGTCAACAGGTTATAGCAATCAGCCCCAGCATTTT

j_call: TRBJ2-7
v_call: TRBV29-1
clone_size: .
d_call: TRBD1
cdr3_aa: CSVRTGMRIEQYF
cdr3_nt: TGCAGCGTACGGACAGGGATGAGAATCGAGCAGTACTTC

j_call: TRBJ2-2
v_call: TRBV3-1
clone_size: many
d_call: TRBD2
cdr3_aa: CASSQNLAGLTGELFF
cdr3_nt: TGTGCCAGCAGCCAAAACTTAGCGGGTTTGACCGGGGAGCTGTTTTTT

j_call: TRBJ2-1
v_call: TRBV6-6
clone_size: .
d_call: TRBD2
cdr3_aa: CASSPPGGEQFF
cdr3_nt: TGTGCCAGCAGCCCTCCGGGGGGTGAGCAGTTCTTC

j_call: TRBJ2-1
v_call: TRBV6-5
clone_size: few
d_call: .
cdr3_aa: CASSYIAPYNEQFF
cdr3_nt: TGTGCCAGCAGTTATATAGCGCCTTACAATGAGCAGTTCTTC

j_call: TRBJ1-2
v_call: TRBV7-3
clone_size: few
d_call: .
cdr3_aa: CASSLTGRGGGYTF
cdr3_nt: TGTGCCAGCAGCTTAACGGGGAGGGGAGGTGGCTACACCTTC

j_call: TRBJ2-5
v_call: TRBV11-2
clone_size: .
d_call: .
cdr3_aa: CASSLGSSVQETQYF
cdr3_nt: TGTGCCAGCAGCTTAGGTTCTAGCGTCCAAGAGACCCAGTACTTC